These 31 T cell receptor beta chains were sequenced from one sample in a study of T cell responses to AZD1222 COVID-19 vaccine. Libraries were prepared by immunoSEQ multiplex PCR; TCRdb keeps only in-frame clonotypes and omits some of them. The sample shows 150,000 to 200,000 clones, 90% to 95% of them seen only once. Sequences were derived from peripheral blood, sampled 28 days after the second AZD1222 dose. The receptor source for this set is an adult who received the AZD1222 COVID-19 vaccine.

The CDR3 coding sequence is TGTGCCAGCAGCTATATTTTCCGGACTAGCGGGGGCAACACCGGGGAGCTGTTTTTT. Its protein product is CASSYIFRTSGGNTGELFF. V usage is TRBV7-8 and J usage is TRBJ2-2, with TRBD2 matching over 13 bases. The CDR3 is 19 amino acids. CDR1 and CDR2 (germline): SGHVS, FQNEAQ. J gave up 2 bases and V 4 bases, and 10 bases lay outside the gene matches.

This clone came up once. The chain has TRBV6-5 and TRBJ2-7, with D tentatively TRBD2 (6 bases). Between the trimmed V and J ends, which lost 6 bases and 1 base, there was a span of 13 bases. The CDR3 consists of 14 residues. In germline, CDR1 is MNHEY, CDR2 SVGAGI. CDR3 bases: TGTGCCAGCAGGCAAATCGGGGGTTCCTACGAGCAGTACTTC. Amino acid sequence: CASRQIGGSYEQYF.

This chain links TRBV18 with TRBJ1-2; the D gene is possibly TRBD1 (6 bases). This CDR3 is 15 amino acids long. Germline V CDR1 and CDR2: KGHSH, LQKENI. V lost 0 bases and J 2 bases, leaving 10 bases between the germline ends. Here the CDR3 reads CASSPPNQGNYGYTF. In DNA, the CDR3 is TGTGCCAGCTCACCACCGAATCAGGGGAACTATGGCTACACCTTC.

The chain couples TRBV5-1 to TRBJ1-2; no reliable D call. V lost 1 base to trimming and J lost 4 bases, with 20 bases between them. The CDR3 consists of 17 residues. CDR1 is SGHRS and CDR2 is YFSETQ in the germline V gene. The CDR3 loop is CASSLNGWVDGSYGYTF. The CDR3 bases are TGCGCCAGCAGCTTGAATGGATGGGTCGACGGATCCTATGGCTACACCTTC.

V usage is TRBV5-4 and J usage is TRBJ2-7, with D perhaps TRBD2 (5 bases). CDR3 length equals 15 residues. V was trimmed by 3 bases and J by 4 bases, leaving 17 bases between them. Germline V lookup: CDR1 SGHNT, CDR2 YYREEE (reference sequence). CDR3 sequence: CASSYAGDGPYEQYF. The CDR3 DNA follows: TGTGCCAGCAGCTATGCGGGTGACGGACCATACGAGCAGTACTTC.

The chain links TRBV4-1 to TRBJ2-3; no definite D call. Trimming took off 0 bases at V and 1 base at J, with 8 bases between the two ends. Per the germline V gene, CDR1 is MGHRA and CDR2 is YSYEKL. This CDR3 contains 15 residues. Here the CDR3 reads CASSQEEWGTDTQYF. For the CDR3, the DNA is TGCGCCAGCAGCCAAGAAGAGTGGGGCACAGATACGCAGTATTTT.

The chain couples TRBV6-5 to TRBJ2-7; 8 bases map to TRBD2. The CDR3 spans 14 residues. V dropped 2 bases and J dropped 3; count of bases not matched to a gene: 3. Germline V CDR1 and CDR2: MNHEY, SVGAGI. This chain's CDR3 is CASSYGAGGYEQYF. In DNA form, the CDR3 reads TGTGCCAGCAGTTACGGGGCGGGAGGCTACGAGCAGTACTTC.

The chain is built from TRBV5-1 and TRBJ1-2, with D uncertain. CDR1 and CDR2 from the germline V gene are SGHRS and YFSETQ. V dropped 0 bases and J dropped 8 bases, with 23 bases sitting between them. The CDR3 has 17 amino acids. CDR3 region: CASSLAGVDAVGRGYTF. The CDR3 DNA is TGCGCCAGCAGCTTGGCCGGGGTCGACGCCGTGGGCCGCGGCTACACCTTC.

The chain joins TRBV7-9 to TRBJ2-2, with 14 positions matching TRBD2. The CDR3 runs 17 residues. With 3 bases clipped from V and 4 bases from J, the junction kept 4 bases outside the gene matches. Germline CDR1 is SEHNR and CDR2 is FQNEAQ (reference sequence). The CDR3 sequence is CASSFPTSGRATGELFF. Here the CDR3 DNA reads TGTGCCAGCAGCTTTCCGACTAGCGGGAGGGCCACCGGGGAGCTGTTTTTT. Complete variable domain (other parts from reference TRBV7-9 and TRBJ2-2): DTGVSQNPRHKITKRGQNVTFRCDPISEHNRLYWYRQTLGQGPEFLTYFQNEAQLEKSRLLSDRFSAERPKGSFSTLEIQRTEQGDSAMYLCASSFPTSGRATGELFFGEGSRLTVL.

The V call is TRBV7-6, the J call TRBJ2-3; TRBD2 matches at 12 bases. The germline V gene has CDR1 SGHVS and CDR2 FNYEAQ. The CDR3 is made up of 16 amino acids. J was trimmed by 0 bases and V by 6 bases; bases with no gene match: 4. CDR3 in amino acids: CASSQGLAGSTDTQYF. CDR3 coding DNA: TGTGCCAGCAGTCAAGGACTAGCGGGAAGCACAGATACGCAGTATTTT.

This chain links TRBV20-1 with TRBJ2-7, with 15 bases matching TRBD2. The V and J ends lost 3 bases and 0 bases, in that order; junction bases with no gene match: 6. The length of the CDR3 is 17 residues. Germline CDR1 DFQATT, CDR2 SNEGSKA (reference sequence). The CDR3 region has the DNA TGCAGTGCTAGTCAGGGGACTAGCGGGAGGATCTCCTACGAGCAGTACTTC. It translates to CSASQGTSGRISYEQYF.

The chain carries TRBV7-2 and TRBJ2-7, with TRBD1 identical over 7 bases. CDR1 SGHTA and CDR2 FQGNSA come from the germline V gene. V lost 5 bases, J lost 2 bases, and 9 bases stayed unmatched. The CDR3 totals 15 residues. CDR3 amino acids: CASSLTGTVTYEQYF. The CDR3 coding sequence is TGTGCCAGCAGCCTCACCGGGACAGTTACCTACGAGCAGTACTTC.

This chain joins TRBV9 and TRBJ2-3; no firm D call. Trimming stripped 1 base from V and 5 bases from J, with 17 bases between. Per germline, CDR1 SGDLS and CDR2 YYNGEE. The CDR3 covers 16 residues. The chain's CDR3 is CASSVRSGSAQDTQYF. CDR3 bases: TGTGCCAGCAGCGTACGCTCCGGTAGTGCCCAAGATACGCAGTATTTT.

The chain is built from TRBV6-5 and TRBJ2-1; TRBD2 matches at 9 bases. Germline CDR1 reads MNHEY; CDR2 reads SVGAGI. This CDR3 has 14 residues. Trimming at V came to 6 bases and at J to 5 bases, leaving 5 bases not matched to a gene. For the CDR3, the DNA is TGTGCCAGCAGGCCTAGCGGGACCAACAATGAGCAGTTCTTC. Translated: CASRPSGTNNEQFF.

The rearrangement joins TRBV5-5 to TRBJ2-7, with D maybe TRBD2 (5 bases). The V and J ends lost 2 bases and 6 bases respectively, with 15 bases between them. The germline V gene encodes CDR1 SGHKS and CDR2 YYEKEE (reference sequence). The CDR3 covers 14 residues. The CDR3 loop reads CASSFFRDSPEQYF. DNA for the CDR3: TGTGCCAGCAGCTTCTTCCGGGATAGCCCCGAGCAGTACTTC.

The chain couples TRBV6-5 to TRBJ1-2; 7 bases fit TRBD1. The CDR3 is made up of 14 amino acids. J was trimmed by 6 bases and V by 5 bases; bases with no gene match: 9. Germline V CDR1 and CDR2: MNHEY, SVGAGI. The CDR3 loop is CASSPLTGSDGYTF. The DNA for the CDR3 is TGTGCCAGCAGTCCTCTGACAGGGTCGGATGGCTACACCTTC.

The chain couples TRBV28 to TRBJ1-1; a weak D match, TRBD1 (5 bases). Trimming left V 3 bases short and J 10 bases short, with 15 bases between. The germline V gene has CDR1 MDHEN and CDR2 SYDVKM. The CDR3 is 13 amino acids. The CDR3 sequence: CASSFSGAYGAFF. CDR3 nucleotides: TGTGCCAGCAGTTTCAGTGGGGCTTATGGAGCTTTCTTT. The whole variable domain, remainder taken from reference TRBV28 and TRBJ1-1, is DVKVTQSSRYLVKRTGEKVFLECVQDMDHENMFWYRQDPGLGLRLIYFSYDVKMKEKGDIPEGYSVSREKKERFSLILESASTNQTSMYLCASSFSGAYGAFFGQGTRLTVV.

The V call is TRBV19, the J call TRBJ2-5; D perhaps matches TRBD2 (6 bases). Trimming shortened V by 4 bases and J by 4 bases, and 7 bases separated the two germline ends. The CDR3 is 12 residues long. CDR1 is LNHDA and CDR2 is SQIVND in the germline V gene (reference sequence). The CDR3 coding sequence is TGTGCCAGTAGTAACGGGGGAGAGACCCAGTACTTC. Its protein is CASSNGGETQYF.

J is TRBJ2-3 and V is TRBV18; weak D call: TRBD2 (6 bases). The CDR3 extends over 16 amino acids. Trimming cost V 4 bases and J 3 bases, with 17 bases left between them. The germline CDR1 and CDR2 sequences are KGHSH and LQKENI. CDR3 coding DNA: TGTGCCAGCTCACTTATAGCGGCCGCACGGACAGATACGCAGTATTTT. Protein product: CASSLIAAARTDTQYF.

V is TRBV10-1 and J is TRBJ1-3; D is ambiguous. Looked up from germline, CDR1 is WNHNN and CDR2 is SYGVQD (reference sequence). Between the trimmed V and J ends, which lost 4 bases and 2 bases, there was a span of 6 bases. The CDR3 contains 13 residues. As DNA, the CDR3 is TGCGCCAGCAGTGGAAAGGCTGGAAACACCATATATTTT. It specifies CASSGKAGNTIYF.

This chain links TRBV30 with TRBJ1-3, with D tentatively TRBD1 (6 bases). Germline V CDR1 and CDR2: GTSNPN, SVGIG (reference sequence). This CDR3 is built from 17 residues. Trimming cost V 7 bases and J 8 bases, with 30 bases left between them. CDR3 nucleotides: TGTGCCTCCGAACTAGGAATAAGGACAGCGGTCGGCCACACCATATATTTT. Protein: CASELGIRTAVGHTIYF.

This clone was recorded once. The gene calls are TRBV27 and TRBJ2-7, with D maybe TRBD1 (5 bases). The CDR3 is made up of 18 amino acids. From germline, CDR1 is MNHEY and CDR2 SMNVEV (reference sequence). V was shortened by 5 bases and J by 2 bases, with 25 bases between the two germline ends. The chain's CDR3 is CASSPLPLDSFRPYEQYF. In DNA form, the CDR3 reads TGTGCCAGCAGTCCGCTCCCTCTTGACAGTTTTAGACCCTACGAGCAGTACTTC.

The chain couples TRBV18 to TRBJ2-7; 9 bases align to TRBD1. Germline V gene data show CDR1 as KGHSH and CDR2 as LQKENI. Trimming cost V 5 bases and J 2 bases; bases outside gene matches: 7. The CDR3 totals 15 residues. Written as DNA, the CDR3 is TGTGCCAGCTCAACTGACAGGGGGAGGGCCTACGAGCAGTACTTC. It codes for CASSTDRGRAYEQYF. The whole variable domain, filled in from reference TRBV18 and TRBJ2-7, reads NAGVMQNPRHLVRRRGQEARLRCSPMKGHSHVYWYRQLPEEGLKFMVYLQKENIIDESGMPKERFSAEFPKEGPSILRIQQVVRGDSAAYFCASSTDRGRAYEQYFGPGTRLTVT.

The V call is TRBV7-8, the J call TRBJ1-5; no clear D gene. Trimming shortened V by 1 base and J by 5 bases, and 6 bases separated the two germline ends. Germline CDR1 is SGHVS and CDR2 is FQNEAQ. The CDR3 length is 13 residues. The CDR3 nucleotides read TGTGCCAGCAGCTTAGAATCTCATCAGCCCCAGCATTTT. It translates to CASSLESHQPQHF.

The chain carries TRBV11-2 and TRBJ2-1; the match to TRBD2 covers 8 bases. The ends lost 5 bases at V and 5 bases at J; junction bases unmatched: 11. Germline CDR1 and CDR2: SGHAT and FQNNGV. This CDR3 spans 16 amino acids. CDR3: CASSPPEREYNNEQFF. The CDR3 DNA sequence: TGTGCCAGCAGCCCCCCCGAGCGGGAGTACAACAATGAGCAGTTCTTC.

The chain recombines TRBV7-2 with TRBJ2-3, with 10 bases fitting TRBD2. Unmatched junction bases numbered 7, after V lost 3 bases and J lost 4 bases. This CDR3 is 16 amino acids long. In germline, CDR1 is SGHTA, CDR2 FQGNSA. The CDR3 DNA follows: TGTGCCAGCAGCTTTCGAGCGGGAGGGCCAGCAGATACGCAGTATTTT. Translated, it gives CASSFRAGGPADTQYF.

This clone was picked up one time. In DNA, the CDR3 is TGTGCCAGCAGCTTGCTAAGCACAGATACGCAGTATTTT. Its protein product is CASSLLSTDTQYF. The chain links TRBV7-3 to TRBJ2-3; the D is unclear. Between the trimmed V and J ends, which lost 3 bases and 0 bases, there was a span of 4 bases. Germline CDR1 SGHTA, CDR2 FQGTGA. This CDR3 is 13 amino acids long.

The chain couples TRBV12-3 or TRBV12-4 to TRBJ2-7; D remains ambiguous. CDR3 length: 13 amino acids. V was pared by 5 bases and J by 5 bases, with 13 bases between. CDR3 bases: TGTGCCAGCAGTGCCAGACTCAACGACGAGCAGTACTTC. Its translation is CASSARLNDEQYF.

The rearrangement links TRBV7-9 to TRBJ1-3; D unresolved. The germline V gene has CDR1 SEHNR and CDR2 FQNEAQ (reference sequence). There are 15 residues in the CDR3. The V end lost 1 base, the J end lost 2 bases, and 9 bases lay between the germline ends. The CDR3 region is CASSLVVGPGNTIYF. The CDR3 DNA reads as TGTGCCAGCAGCTTAGTGGTTGGCCCTGGAAACACCATATATTTT.

This chain joins TRBV27 and TRBJ1-6, with D unresolved. The germline gives CDR1 MNHEY, CDR2 SMNVEV (reference sequence). CDR3 length equals 15 residues. Trimming cost V 0 bases and J 7 bases, with 10 bases left between them. The CDR3 here is CASSLSAHPNSPLHF. CDR3 nucleotide sequence: TGTGCCAGCAGTTTATCGGCCCACCCCAATTCACCCCTCCACTTT.

This sequence joins TRBV18 and TRBJ2-1; D is possibly TRBD2 (6 bases). Trimming pared 0 bases from V and 0 bases from J, leaving 12 bases between. This CDR3 comprises 17 residues. Germline V CDR1 and CDR2: KGHSH, LQKENI. The CDR3 nucleotides are TGTGCCAGCTCACCACCTCAAGCGGGCAGCTCCTACAATGAGCAGTTCTTC. Translating gives CASSPPQAGSSYNEQFF.